This T cell receptor (beta chain) is from a study of cytomegalovirus exposure and HLA in healthy donors. Use of 60 Vbeta and 13 Jbeta primers characterized the PCR. Assay used: immunoSEQ multiplex PCR; TCRdb lists only in-frame clones, some missing. This table has about 210,000 clones, 80% to 90% appearing once. Of note for this clone: Antigen specificity is unknown.

Each donor's status was that of a healthy bone marrow donor. Study-wide findings and caveats: V- and J-gene trimming of TCR beta was linked (in a later analysis) to a missense DCLRE1C variant. Follow-up analysis found HLA locus-dependent TCR association rates, highest for DRB1 and lowest for HLA-C. At a 0.05 false discovery rate, a later analysis found 15,000 to 20,000 TCR beta sequences to be associated with HLA alleles.

Losses at the gene ends were 7 bases for V and 6 bases for J; bases not matched to a gene: 7. CDR3 size: 13 residues. CDR1 is LNHDA, CDR2 SQIVND, per germline (reference sequence). The chain recombines TRBV19 with TRBJ1-2, with 8 bases aligning to TRBD1. This receptor was identified in a man under 40 in good health and CMV-seronegative. The sample consisted of PBMCs. CDR3 sequence reads: CASMSDRAHGYTF. The CDR3 DNA is TGTGCCAGTATGTCGGACAGGGCGCATGGCTACACCTTC.